Listed below are T cell receptor beta chains from one sample, sequenced in a study of T cells in Graves' hyperthyroidism and ophthalmopathy. One entry per CDR3 protein, called by TCRdb with MiXCR from the multiplex PCR reads. The sample has approximately 300,000 distinct CDR3 sequences; 16% are singletons. The sequenced sample consisted of blood. These receptor sequences come from a man under 40 with Graves' hyperthyroidism. Each CDR3 is given with its conserved first and last residue. D genes are given only for firm matches. Clone size is shown for a subset of rows, as once, few, many or a class of expanded clone.

D: -
V: TRBV7-6
size: many
J: TRBJ2-1
DNA: TGTGCCAGCAGCTTCGCAGAGGACAATGAGCAGTTCTTC
CDR3: CASSFAEDNEQFF

D: -
V: TRBV6-1
size: many
J: TRBJ2-5
DNA: TGTGCCAGCAGTGACGGGGGAAACCAAGAGACCCAGTACTTC
CDR3: CASSDGGNQETQYF

D: -
V: TRBV4-2
size: -
J: TRBJ1-1
DNA: TGTGCCAGCAGCCAGGGACGGAGCCCTGAAGCTTTCTTT
CDR3: CASSQGRSPEAFF

D: -
V: TRBV20-1
size: -
J: TRBJ2-3
DNA: TGCAGTGCCCCCAGCTTAAGGGATACGCAGTATTTT
CDR3: CSAPSLRDTQYF

D: TRBD1
V: TRBV10-3
size: -
J: TRBJ1-1
DNA: TGTGCCATCAGTGAGTCGACGGACAGGAAGGCTTTCTTT
CDR3: CAISESTDRKAFF

D: -
V: TRBV29-1
size: -
J: TRBJ2-2
DNA: TGCAGCGTTGGAGCACAAACGAACACCGGGGAGCTGTTTTTT
CDR3: CSVGAQTNTGELFF

D: TRBD1
V: TRBV24-1
size: few
J: TRBJ2-3
DNA: TGTGCCACCAGTGACCCAGGGGGCGCGGGGGATACGCAGTATTTT
CDR3: CATSDPGGAGDTQYF

D: TRBD2
V: TRBV27
size: many
J: TRBJ2-1
DNA: TGTGCCAGCAGTTTGCGTTCCTTAAGGGCGGGAGGGCCCCACAATGAGCAGTTCTTC
CDR3: CASSLRSLRAGGPHNEQFF

D: -
V: TRBV12-3/TRBV12-4
size: many
J: TRBJ1-2
DNA: TGTGCCAGCACCCTCGCCGGTAATGGCTACACCTTC
CDR3: CASTLAGNGYTF

D: TRBD1
V: TRBV20-1
size: many
J: TRBJ2-7
DNA: TGCAGTGCTAGGGGCGGACAGGGGACGTCGGAGCAGTACTTC
CDR3: CSARGGQGTSEQYF

D: TRBD1
V: TRBV5-1
size: few
J: TRBJ2-1
DNA: TGCGCCAGCAGGAAAGGGGGCGCGGAAAATGAGCAGTTCTTC
CDR3: CASRKGGAENEQFF

D: TRBD2
V: TRBV20-1
size: -
J: TRBJ2-3
DNA: TGCAGTGCGCCGGGACGGTCGAAACGATACCCTAGCGGGAGAACGGCAGATACGCAGTATTTT
CDR3: CSAPGRSKRYPSGRTADTQYF

D: -
V: TRBV2
size: many
J: TRBJ2-3
DNA: TGTGCCAGCAGCTATGTGGATACGCAGTATTTT
CDR3: CASSYVDTQYF

D: TRBD1
V: TRBV20-1
size: many
J: TRBJ1-1
DNA: TGCAGTGCTAGGGAGCAGGGGGACACTGAAGCTTTCTTT
CDR3: CSAREQGDTEAFF

D: TRBD2
V: TRBV18
size: -
J: TRBJ2-1
DNA: TGTGCCAGCTCACCAGGCGGGGGAATCTACAATGAGCAGTTCTTC
CDR3: CASSPGGGIYNEQFF

D: -
V: TRBV24-1
size: -
J: TRBJ1-1
DNA: TGTGCCACCCGAACTAGAACAGCGCCAACTGGAGCTTTCTTT
CDR3: CATRTRTAPTGAFF

D: -
V: TRBV6-1
size: few
J: TRBJ2-2
DNA: TGTGCCAGCAGCATTGAATATCTCGGCCTGGGGGGGCTGTTTTTT
CDR3: CASSIEYLGLGGLFF

D: -
V: TRBV13
size: -
J: TRBJ2-7
DNA: TGTGCCAGCAGCTCCAGTGTTTGCGCCTACGAGCAGTACTTC
CDR3: CASSSSVCAYEQYF

D: -
V: TRBV27
size: -
J: TRBJ1-1
DNA: TGTGCCAGCAGTTTATCGAGAGGTTCCACTGAAGCTTTCTTT
CDR3: CASSLSRGSTEAFF

D: -
V: TRBV9
size: few
J: TRBJ1-3
DNA: TGTGCCAGCAACCAAGGAGGGGTGTCTGGAAACACCATATATTTT
CDR3: CASNQGGVSGNTIYF

D: TRBD2
V: TRBV20-1
size: -
J: TRBJ2-1
DNA: TGCAGTGCGTCTGGGACTAGGCAATCGGAGCAGTTCTTC
CDR3: CSASGTRQSEQFF

D: -
V: TRBV3-1
size: -
J: TRBJ2-5
DNA: TGTGCCAGCAGCCAATTCCCACTAGATTCCTTTCAAGAGACCCAGTACTTC
CDR3: CASSQFPLDSFQETQYF

D: TRBD2
V: TRBV4-1
size: -
J: TRBJ2-7
DNA: TGCGCCAGCAGCCAGAGACTAGCGGGGCTCTACGAGCAGTACTTC
CDR3: CASSQRLAGLYEQYF

D: -
V: TRBV2
size: -
J: TRBJ1-6
DNA: TGTGCCACCCGTGAGCGGGAAGGAAGATCCTATAATTCACCCCTCCACTTT
CDR3: CATREREGRSYNSPLHF

D: TRBD1
V: TRBV5-4
size: -
J: TRBJ2-5
DNA: TGTGCCAGCAGCTTGGGAGTTGGGGCAGGGGGCGTCGAGACCCAGTACTTC
CDR3: CASSLGVGAGGVETQYF

D: -
V: TRBV5-1
size: many
J: TRBJ2-7
DNA: TGCGCCAGCAGCTTGGGGACGGCGGACTACCTACCCTACGAGCAGTACTTC
CDR3: CASSLGTADYLPYEQYF

D: -
V: TRBV11-2
size: -
J: TRBJ1-4
DNA: TGTGCCAGCAGCTCCTCGACAGCAACTAATGAAAAACTGTTTTTT
CDR3: CASSSSTATNEKLFF

D: TRBD2
V: TRBV20-1
size: -
J: TRBJ2-3
DNA: TGCAGTGCTAACGGGGCTAGCGGGCTCACAGATACGCAGTATTTT
CDR3: CSANGASGLTDTQYF

D: TRBD1
V: TRBV5-1
size: many
J: TRBJ2-7
DNA: TGCGCCAGCAGCTTGGGGACAGGGGCCGAGCAGTACTTC
CDR3: CASSLGTGAEQYF

D: -
V: TRBV30
size: many
J: TRBJ2-2
DNA: TGTGCCTGGAGTGTAGGACGGAACGGGGAGCTGTTTTTT
CDR3: CAWSVGRNGELFF

D: -
V: TRBV7-9
size: many
J: TRBJ1-1
DNA: TGTGCCAGCAGCTCACAGGAGGGCACTGAAGCTTTCTTT
CDR3: CASSSQEGTEAFF

D: -
V: TRBV12-3/TRBV12-4
size: many
J: TRBJ1-4
DNA: TGTGCCAGCAGCTTCGGCCACTCTAATGAAAAACTGTTTTTT
CDR3: CASSFGHSNEKLFF

D: TRBD2
V: TRBV9
size: once
J: TRBJ2-5
DNA: TGTGCCAGCAGCGTAGGCGTTCGCGGGAGGGATCAAGAGACCCAGTACTTC
CDR3: CASSVGVRGRDQETQYF

D: -
V: TRBV5-6
size: -
J: TRBJ2-7
DNA: TGTGCCAGCAGCTTGGGGCCTGGACAGCTCTACGAGCAGTACTTC
CDR3: CASSLGPGQLYEQYF

D: TRBD1
V: TRBV5-6
size: few
J: TRBJ1-5
DNA: TGTGCCAGCAGCCTAGCCGGACAGGGCAAGCCCCAGCATTTT
CDR3: CASSLAGQGKPQHF

D: -
V: TRBV24-1
size: -
J: TRBJ1-3
DNA: TGTGCCACCAGTGAACCTGGACGAGATGGGGGAAACACCATATATTTT
CDR3: CATSEPGRDGGNTIYF

D: -
V: TRBV11-2
size: medium-sized
J: TRBJ1-5
DNA: TGTGCCAGCAGCTTAGATAGAGGCAGCCATCAGCCCCAGCATTTT
CDR3: CASSLDRGSHQPQHF

D: -
V: TRBV9
size: few
J: TRBJ2-7
DNA: TGTGCCAGCAGCGTAGCTACGGGGGTAGCTTACGAGCAGTACTTC
CDR3: CASSVATGVAYEQYF

D: -
V: TRBV13
size: -
J: TRBJ2-5
DNA: TGTGCCAGCAGCCCGGGCGAAGGGAGGGAGACCCAGTACTTC
CDR3: CASSPGEGRETQYF

D: TRBD2
V: TRBV4-1
size: few
J: TRBJ2-3
DNA: TGCGCCAGCAGCCCCTGGAGCGGGAGGGCCGGGACAGATACGCAGTATTTT
CDR3: CASSPWSGRAGTDTQYF

D: -
V: TRBV12-3/TRBV12-4
size: -
J: TRBJ1-3
DNA: TGTGCCAGCAACCTACCCCGGGGGCAGACTGGAGACACCATATATTTT
CDR3: CASNLPRGQTGDTIYF

D: TRBD2
V: TRBV6-1
size: few
J: TRBJ2-1
DNA: TGTGCCAGCAGTGATTTTAGACTAGCTGGCTACAATGAGCAGTTCTTC
CDR3: CASSDFRLAGYNEQFF